This TCR beta chain derives from a study of T cell responses to AZD1222 COVID-19 vaccine. As for this clone: The antigen remains unidentified. Distinct nucleotide sequences in the sample also encode this CDR3.

TCRdb keeps only in-frame clones here, not all; method: immunoSEQ multiplex PCR. The sample contains approximately 190,000 clones, 85% to 95% of which appear only once. The CDR3 sequence is 11 residues long. Germline lookup yields CDR1 SGHRS and CDR2 YFSETQ. V was cut by 0 bases and J by 3 bases, with 0 bases left in between. Points from the study as a whole: At baseline, seropositivity was found in only a handful of AZD1222 recipients. Nearly half of the spike-specific TCRs reportedly recognize variant regions that carry no mutations.

The origin of this receptor is an adult in good health. The chain is built from TRBV5-1 and TRBJ2-5; no definite D call. The sample was peripheral blood, taken on day 0 of AZD1222 vaccination. CDR3 sequence reads: CASSLEETQYF. DNA of the CDR3: TGCGCCAGCAGCTTGGAAGAGACCCAGTACTTC.